This T cell receptor (beta chain) was sequenced in a study of molecular identifiers for immune sequencing clone quantification. Study at large: Naive CD8 RNA (roughly 20,000 or 100,000 cells) was divided into five aliquots, with four sequenced. Whole-study results and caveats: Reports indicate spiked Jurkat TCR RNA from one cell could be found among about a million naive cells.

One entry per CDR3 protein, called by TCRdb with MiXCR from the PCR reads. The repertoire holds about 320,000 distinct CDR3 sequences, about 22% seen once, with approximately 0.83% in the top ten. Notes on this clonotype: What it binds is not known.

With 5 bases removed from V and 0 bases from J, the gap between germline ends came to 14 bases. There are 16 residues in the CDR3. Germline lookup yields CDR1 MNHEY and CDR2 SMNVEV (reference sequence). Sorted inputs of roughly 19,000 to 1,100,000 cells, with 10%, 30% or 50% RNA, yielded naive CD8 libraries. What was sequenced was naive CD8+ T cells from blood, with Jurkat cell RNA spiked in. Subset here: FACS-sorted CD8+CD4-CCR7+CD45RA+ naive T cells. This sequence joins TRBV27 and TRBJ2-1; no reliable D call. The clonotype was recovered from a human donor in good health. Some libraries in this study had Jurkat cell RNA spiked in. The CDR3 DNA reads as TGTGCCAGCAGTCCCCTCGGCCAGAGCTCCTACAATGAGCAGTTCTTC. This codes for CASSPLGQSSYNEQFF.